The 20 T cell receptor beta chains listed next were all sequenced from one sample in a study of T-cell memory formation after mild COVID-19. In TCRdb, the 5' RACE reads were re-called with MiXCR into one record per CDR3 protein. The sample consists of approximately 150,000 distinct CDR3 sequences, about 6% of them appearing once. Sequencing was performed on PBMCs or a T cell subset sorted from them (not recorded which). The origin of the receptors is an adult woman who had mild COVID-19 (a few samples of this study predate the infection). Cell type and time point are not known.

The chain uses TRBV7-2 and TRBJ2-1, with 11 bases fitting TRBD2. J gave up 10 bases and V 1 base, and 9 bases lay outside the gene matches. The CDR3 is 16 amino acids. Germline CDR1 is SGHTA and CDR2 is FQGNSA. The CDR3 region has the DNA TGTGCCAGCAGCTTAGGGACTAGCGGGTTGGGAGTCGAGCAGTTCTTC. This gives the protein CASSLGTSGLGVEQFF. The whole variable domain, filled in from reference TRBV7-2 and TRBJ2-1, reads GAGVSQSPSNKVTEKGKDVELRCDPISGHTALYWYRQSLGQGLEFLIYFQGNSAPDKSGLPSDRFSAERTGGSVSTLTIQRTQQEDSAVYLCASSLGTSGLGVEQFFGPGTRLTVL.

In its sample, this clonotype was seen many times. The chain joins TRBV11-2 to TRBJ2-7, with D perhaps matching TRBD1 or TRBD2 (6 bases each). The ends were cut back, 2 bases at V and 3 bases at J, with 11 bases in the middle. CDR3 size: 14 residues. The germline CDR1 and CDR2 sequences are SGHAT and FQNNGV. For the CDR3, the DNA is TGTGCCAGCAGCTTAACCGGGGGCGGCTACGAGCAGTACTTC. It is translated as CASSLTGGGYEQYF.

This clonotype was recorded at least ten times. V and J are TRBV20-1 and TRBJ2-3, with TRBD2 as a possible D gene (6 bases). The V and J ends lost 1 base and 9 bases respectively, with 17 bases between them. The CDR3 runs to 14 residues. Germline assignment: CDR1 DFQATT and CDR2 SNEGSKA (reference sequence). The CDR3 protein is CSARVVRGGGTQYF. CDR3 nucleotides: TGCAGTGCTAGAGTTGTACGGGGAGGAGGGACGCAGTATTTT.

The J gene is TRBJ2-5, the V gene TRBV6-1, with D hard to call. CDR1 is MNHNS and CDR2 is SASEGT in the germline V gene. The CDR3 extends over 10 amino acids. V was pared by 8 bases and J by 2 bases, with 3 bases between. CDR3 in amino acids: CASHQETQYF. CDR3 coding DNA: TGTGCCAGCCATCAAGAGACCCAGTACTTC.

This chain connects TRBV10-3 to TRBJ2-7; 7 bases match TRBD1. The CDR3 runs 13 residues. CDR1 ENHRY and CDR2 SYGVKD come from the germline V gene. With 8 bases clipped from V and 2 bases from J, the junction kept 6 bases outside the gene matches. CDR3 in amino acids: CAIFPGGTYEQYF. DNA for the CDR3: TGTGCCATCTTCCCAGGGGGTACCTACGAGCAGTACTTC.

This rearrangement joins TRBV20-1 to TRBJ1-1, with D perhaps matching TRBD1 (6 bases). CDR1 is DFQATT, CDR2 SNEGSKA, per germline (reference sequence). Deletions cut 3 bases from V and 3 bases from J, with 11 bases between. The CDR3 sequence is 13 residues long. This chain's CDR3 is CSASKGGDTEAFF. CDR3 in DNA: TGCAGTGCTAGTAAAGGGGGGGACACTGAAGCTTTCTTT.

V usage is TRBV5-8 and J usage is TRBJ1-2; D might be TRBD1 (5 bases). From germline, CDR1 is SGHTS and CDR2 YDEGEE. The CDR3 extends over 14 amino acids. V lost 5 bases and J lost 4, with 15 bases in between. The CDR3 here is CASRASGRGYGYTF. The CDR3 DNA reads TGTGCCAGCAGAGCCTCGGGGCGCGGCTATGGCTACACCTTC. The variable domain in full, completed from reference TRBV5-8 and TRBJ1-2, reads EAGVTQSPTHLIKTRGQQATLRCSPISGHTSVYWYQQALGLGLQFLLWYDEGEERNRGNFPPRFSGRQFPNYSSELNVNALELEDSALYLCASRASGRGYGYTFGSGTRLTVV.

The V and J genes are TRBV3-1 and TRBJ2-3; tentatively, D is TRBD2 (6 bases). Germline V CDR1 and CDR2: LGHDT, YNNKEL (reference sequence). This CDR3 is 18 amino acids long. Trimming removed 0 bases at V and 7 bases at J, with 23 bases between. For the CDR3, the DNA is TGTGCCAGCAGCCAAGAGAATTTGGACTATCCCTTTCCCAATACGCAGTATTTT. Translated: CASSQENLDYPFPNTQYF.

The V and J genes are TRBV9 and TRBJ2-3, with 9 positions matching TRBD2. The germline V gene has CDR1 SGDLS and CDR2 YYNGEE. The CDR3 length is 15 residues. V lost 2 bases to trimming and J lost 1 base; unmatched junction nucleotides: 2. The CDR3 DNA reads as TGTGCCAGCAGCGTTTTAGCGGGGGGCACAGATACGCAGTATTTT. Translated: CASSVLAGGTDTQYF.

This sequence joins TRBV5-1 and TRBJ2-7, with 11 bases fitting TRBD2. The CDR3 has 15 amino acids. V dropped 2 bases and J dropped 2; count of bases not matched to a gene: 3. The germline gives CDR1 SGHRS, CDR2 YFSETQ. The CDR3 is CASSFLAGGTYEQYF. The CDR3 DNA reads as TGCGCCAGCAGCTTCCTAGCGGGAGGAACCTACGAGCAGTACTTC.

The J gene is TRBJ1-2, the V gene TRBV3-1, with D maybe TRBD1 (5 bases). Trimming removed 4 bases at V and 4 bases at J, with 13 bases between. The germline gives CDR1 LGHDT, CDR2 YNNKEL (reference sequence). The CDR3 totals 14 residues. The CDR3 nucleotides are TGTGCCAGCAGCCCAGGGTTTAGTGGCTATGGCTACACCTTC. Protein sequence: CASSPGFSGYGYTF.

CDR3 sequence (DNA): TGTGCCAGCAGCTTGGGGTTCGCGACAGGGCCCGGAAACACCATATATTTT. Residues: CASSLGFATGPGNTIYF. This rearrangement joins TRBV5-5 to TRBJ1-3, with 7 bases fitting TRBD1. The V segment lost 0 bases and the J segment 4 bases; nucleotides outside the gene matches: 10. Germline-derived CDR1 and CDR2 are SGHKS and YYEKEE (reference sequence). CDR3 length: 17 amino acids.

The chain's CDR3 is CATSRTGSMDTEAFF. The CDR3 bases are TGTGCCACCAGTCGGACAGGGTCGATGGACACTGAAGCTTTCTTT. The chain employs TRBV24-1 and TRBJ1-1, with 8 bases lining up with TRBD1. J lost 3 bases, V lost 6 bases, and 8 bases had no gene match. The CDR3 consists of 15 residues. Germline-derived CDR1 and CDR2 are KGHDR and SFDVKD.

The gene calls are TRBV19 and TRBJ2-3, with TRBD2 identical over 12 bases. V lost 7 bases, J lost 4 bases, and 3 bases stayed unmatched. Germline CDR1 LNHDA, CDR2 SQIVND (reference sequence). This CDR3 has 14 residues. CDR3 protein: CASTSSGRADTQYF. The DNA of the CDR3 is TGTGCCAGTACTTCTAGCGGGAGGGCAGATACGCAGTATTTT.

The V and J genes are TRBV5-1 and TRBJ2-3; 15 positions agree with TRBD2. V dropped 1 base and J dropped 3; count of bases not matched to a gene: 12. CDR1 is SGHRS, CDR2 YFSETQ, per germline. The CDR3 is made up of 20 amino acids. The CDR3 DNA follows: TGCGCCAGCAGCTTGAGAAACCCGGGACTAGCGGGAGGTTCTACAGATACGCAGTATTTT. This translates into CASSLRNPGLAGGSTDTQYF.

This rearrangement joins TRBV24-1 to TRBJ2-1; D is tentatively TRBD1 or TRBD2 (5 bases each). The V end was cut by 10 bases, the J end by 2 bases, with 11 bases between. The CDR3 spans 13 residues. Germline V gene data show CDR1 as KGHDR and CDR2 as SFDVKD. The CDR3 coding sequence is TGTGCCACTACCGGGACCCCCTACAATGAGCAGTTCTTC. Translated, it gives CATTGTPYNEQFF.

The chain is built from TRBV7-2 and TRBJ1-2, with D perhaps matching TRBD1 (6 bases). Germline assignment: CDR1 SGHTA and CDR2 FQGNSA. Trimming cost V 5 bases and J 7 bases, with 20 bases left between them. The CDR3 sequence is 15 residues long. The CDR3 loop is CASSPGTLLGGGYTF. Written as DNA, the CDR3 is TGTGCCAGCAGCCCTGGGACACTTCTGGGGGGTGGCTACACCTTC.

This clonotype was seen at least ten times. The chain uses TRBV18 and TRBJ2-1, with 10 positions matching TRBD2. CDR3 length: 20 amino acids. J was trimmed by 1 base and V by 0 bases; bases with no gene match: 12. Germline CDR1 and CDR2: KGHSH and LQKENI. Here the CDR3 DNA reads TGTGCCAGCTCACCACCTCCGTCAGGGCTAGCGGGAGTGTCCTACAATGAGCAGTTCTTC. Amino acid sequence: CASSPPPSGLAGVSYNEQFF.

This chain connects TRBV5-1 to TRBJ1-1; possible D gene TRBD1, 5 bases. Germline CDR1 is SGHRS and CDR2 is YFSETQ. This CDR3 has 16 amino acids. V lost 5 bases to trimming and J lost 0 bases, with 17 bases between them. CDR3 nucleotide sequence: TGCGCCAGCAGGGGGGGGTTGACCTACCTGAACACTGAAGCTTTCTTT. It specifies CASRGGLTYLNTEAFF. The complete variable domain, with remaining parts taken from reference TRBV5-1 and TRBJ1-1, reads KAGVTQTPRYLIKTRGQQVTLSCSPISGHRSVSWYQQTPGQGLQFLFEYFSETQRNKGNFPGRFSGRQFSNSRSEMNVSTLELGDSALYLCASRGGLTYLNTEAFFGQGTRLTVV.

The sample holds many counts of this clonotype. The chain uses TRBV12-3 or TRBV12-4 and TRBJ1-5; the match to TRBD1 covers 7 bases. Trimming removed 6 bases from V and 5 bases from J; junction bases left unmatched: 10. This CDR3 spans 15 amino acids. Here the CDR3 DNA reads TGTGCCAGCAGCATCAGGGGAGGGGGCCATCAGCCCCAGCATTTT. Its translation: CASSIRGGGHQPQHF.